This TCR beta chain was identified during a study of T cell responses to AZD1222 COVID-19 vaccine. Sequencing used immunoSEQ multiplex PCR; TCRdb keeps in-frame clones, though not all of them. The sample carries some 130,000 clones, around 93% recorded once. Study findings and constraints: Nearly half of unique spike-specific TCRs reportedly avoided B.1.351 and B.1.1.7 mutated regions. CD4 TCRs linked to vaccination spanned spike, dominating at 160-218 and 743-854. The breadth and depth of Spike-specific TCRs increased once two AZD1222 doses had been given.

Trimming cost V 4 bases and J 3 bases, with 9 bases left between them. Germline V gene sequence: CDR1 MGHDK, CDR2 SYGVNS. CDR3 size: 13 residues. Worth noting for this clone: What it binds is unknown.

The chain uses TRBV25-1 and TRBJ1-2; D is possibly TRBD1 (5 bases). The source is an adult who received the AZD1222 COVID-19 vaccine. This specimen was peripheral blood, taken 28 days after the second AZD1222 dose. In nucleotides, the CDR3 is TGTGCCAGCAGTGCAGGGACCGACTATGGCTACACCTTC. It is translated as CASSAGTDYGYTF.